A single sample is the source of the 3 T cell receptor beta chains below, sequenced in a study of cytomegalovirus exposure and HLA in healthy donors. The method was immunoSEQ multiplex PCR; TCRdb's version includes in-frame clones alone and lacks a portion of them. The sample has 150,000 to 200,000 clones, over 65% seen once. The material sequenced was PBMCs. The source is a man younger than 35 in good health and CMV-seropositive.

The rearrangement links TRBV2 to TRBJ1-1; D uncertain. Trimming pared 4 bases from V and 2 bases from J, leaving 11 bases between. The CDR3 is made up of 14 amino acids. Germline loops: CDR1 SNHLY, CDR2 FYNNEI. The CDR3 nucleotides are TGTGCCAGCAGTGGTATGACGGGTAACACTGAAGCTTTCTTT. It yields the protein CASSGMTGNTEAFF.

V gene TRBV7-2 combines with J gene TRBJ2-1; 7 nucleotides agree with TRBD2. This CDR3 contains 15 residues. V shed 3 bases, J shed 4 bases, and the junction held 6 bases outside the gene matches. Germline CDR1 reads SGHTA; CDR2 reads FQGNSA. This CDR3 is CASSFAASGYNEQFF. CDR3 sequence (DNA): TGTGCCAGCAGCTTCGCGGCTAGCGGTTACAATGAGCAGTTCTTC.

The gene calls are TRBV13 and TRBJ1-1, with TRBD1 matching over 7 bases. CDR1 and CDR2 (germline): PRHDT, FYEKMQ (reference sequence). This CDR3 region has 16 residues. With 4 bases clipped from V and 7 bases from J, the junction kept 15 bases outside the gene matches. The CDR3 DNA reads TGTGCCAGCAGCTACAAGGTTCGGCAGGGGGTGAATGAAGCTTTCTTT. Amino acids: CASSYKVRQGVNEAFF.